This entry lists 32 T cell receptor beta chains sequenced from one sample in a study of cytomegalovirus exposure and HLA in healthy donors. The data were produced by immunoSEQ multiplex PCR, yet TCRdb's version contains in-frame clones alone and is incomplete. The sample contains more than 45,000 clones, 89% of which appear only once. Source material: PBMCs. The receptors here all came from a woman aged 18-30 years in good health and CMV-seronegative.

J is TRBJ2-3 and V is TRBV27; D possibly corresponds to TRBD2 (5 bases). Per the germline V gene, CDR1 is MNHEY and CDR2 is SMNVEV (reference sequence). Deletions cut 11 bases from V and 4 bases from J, with 19 bases between. The CDR3 runs 14 residues. The CDR3: CALTGSPLADTQYF. The CDR3 coding sequence is TGTGCCCTCACGGGGAGCCCCTTGGCAGATACGCAGTATTTT.

The V gene is TRBV7-9, the J gene TRBJ1-2; no reliable D call. There are 14 residues in the CDR3. The ends were cut back, 2 bases at V and 8 bases at J, with 15 bases in the middle. Looked up from germline, CDR1 is SEHNR and CDR2 is FQNEAQ (reference sequence). The CDR3 loop is CASSLRPQVEGYTF. CDR3 in DNA: TGTGCCAGCAGCTTAAGGCCCCAGGTTGAGGGCTACACCTTC.

The V gene is TRBV4-1, the J gene TRBJ2-1; 14 bases are shared with TRBD2. Losses at the gene ends were 4 bases for V and 7 bases for J; bases not matched to a gene: 9. CDR3 length equals 17 residues. Germline CDR1 and CDR2: MGHRA and YSYEKL. The CDR3 region is CASSLIPGLAGENEQFF. Written as DNA, the CDR3 is TGCGCCAGCAGCCTAATACCGGGACTAGCGGGGGAAAATGAGCAGTTCTTC.

This chain joins TRBV5-1 and TRBJ2-5, with 7 bases matching TRBD1. The CDR3 loop spans 16 amino acids. Germline values: CDR1 SGHRS, CDR2 YFSETQ. Unmatched junction bases numbered 12, after V lost 4 bases and J lost 3 bases. The CDR3 protein is CASSHWYRDSEETQYF. The CDR3 region has the DNA TGCGCCAGCAGCCATTGGTATCGGGACAGTGAAGAGACCCAGTACTTC. Supplemented by reference TRBV5-1 and TRBJ2-5, the full variable domain reads KAGVTQTPRYLIKTRGQQVTLSCSPISGHRSVSWYQQTPGQGLQFLFEYFSETQRNKGNFPGRFSGRQFSNSRSEMNVSTLELGDSALYLCASSHWYRDSEETQYFGPGTRLLVL.

V gene TRBV28 combines with J gene TRBJ2-6; D perhaps matches TRBD2 (6 bases). The CDR3 sequence is 18 residues long. CDR1 MDHEN and CDR2 SYDVKM come from the germline V gene. The V gene lost 4 bases and the J gene lost 1 base, with 17 bases spanning the gap. As DNA, the CDR3 is TGTGCCAGCAGTTCGCCCGGGAGCATGGGTTCTGGGGCCAACGTCCTGACTTTC. As protein: CASSSPGSMGSGANVLTF.

V is TRBV5-1 and J is TRBJ1-3; weak D call: TRBD1 (5 bases). The CDR3 has 15 residues. The ends were cut back, 2 bases at V and 2 bases at J, with 11 bases in the middle. CDR1 and CDR2 (germline): SGHRS, YFSETQ. DNA for the CDR3: TGCGCCAGCAGCTTTGGGGGGTCCCCTGGAAACACCATATATTTT. It is translated as CASSFGGSPGNTIYF.

This sequence joins TRBV25-1 and TRBJ1-5; D is possibly TRBD1 (5 bases). The CDR3 runs to 15 residues. V was clipped by 6 bases and J by 2 bases, with 14 bases between them. In germline, CDR1 is MGHDK, CDR2 SYGVNS. CDR3 nucleotide sequence: TGTGCCAGCAGCGAGGTAGGGGTGGGCAATCAGCCCCAGCATTTT. Translating gives CASSEVGVGNQPQHF.

The chain uses TRBV11-2 and TRBJ2-7; 9 bases align to TRBD1. V dropped 4 bases and J dropped 2; count of bases not matched to a gene: 3. Germline loops: CDR1 SGHAT, CDR2 FQNNGV. The CDR3 totals 14 residues. The CDR3 loop is CASSSGTGTYEQYF. CDR3 bases: TGTGCCAGCAGCTCTGGGACAGGGACCTACGAGCAGTACTTC.

V is TRBV11-3 and J is TRBJ2-2; D call uncertain. The V and J ends lost 5 bases and 2 bases respectively, with 6 bases between them. The CDR3 consists of 13 residues. The germline gives CDR1 SGHNT, CDR2 YENEEA. Written as DNA, the CDR3 is TGTGCCAGCAGCGTAACTAACACCGGGGAGCTGTTTTTT. Its translation: CASSVTNTGELFF.

The chain employs TRBV4-1 and TRBJ2-7; D is undetermined. V shed 2 bases and J shed 2 bases, with 10 bases lying between them. Germline V lookup: CDR1 MGHRA, CDR2 YSYEKL. The CDR3 has 14 amino acids. CDR3 sequence: CASSQNPVAYEQYF. CDR3 bases: TGCGCCAGCAGCCAAAACCCAGTCGCCTACGAGCAGTACTTC.

The chain couples TRBV7-8 to TRBJ1-5, with D hard to call. Trimming took off 1 base at V and 4 bases at J, with 5 bases between the two ends. The CDR3 runs 13 residues. Germline CDR1 and CDR2: SGHVS and FQNEAQ. CDR3 protein: CASSLDRNQPQHF. The CDR3 DNA sequence: TGTGCCAGCAGCTTAGACAGAAATCAGCCCCAGCATTTT. The full variable domain, its missing parts supplied by reference TRBV7-8 and TRBJ1-5, is GAGVSQSPRYKVAKRGQDVALRCDPISGHVSLFWYQQALGQGPEFLTYFQNEAQLDKSGLPSDRFFAERPEGSVSTLKIQRTQQEDSAVYLCASSLDRNQPQHFGDGTRLSIL.

The chain uses TRBV27 and TRBJ2-4; D perhaps matches TRBD2 (6 bases). CDR1 MNHEY and CDR2 SMNVEV come from the germline V gene (reference sequence). This CDR3 is built from 16 residues. Trimming cost V 6 bases and J 0 bases, with 15 bases left between them. Written as DNA, the CDR3 is TGTGCCAGCAGCCCCTTTCGGGGACTAGCCAAAAACATTCAGTACTTC. Amino acids: CASSPFRGLAKNIQYF.

The chain recombines TRBV6-1 with TRBJ1-2, with 9 bases aligning to TRBD1. In germline, CDR1 is MNHNS, CDR2 SASEGT. This CDR3 has 13 amino acids. V dropped 4 bases and J dropped 6; count of bases not matched to a gene: 3. The CDR3 here is CASSVRTGDGYTF. The CDR3, as DNA: TGTGCCAGCAGTGTGCGGACAGGGGATGGCTACACCTTC.

This clone was seen a single time. The chain employs TRBV9 and TRBJ2-5; 8 nucleotides align to TRBD2. CDR3 length equals 14 residues. Germline V gives CDR1 SGDLS, CDR2 YYNGEE. Trimming at V came to 2 bases and at J to 5 bases, leaving 5 bases not matched to a gene. The CDR3 sequence: CASSVTGGPETQYF. CDR3 coding DNA: TGTGCCAGCAGCGTTACGGGGGGGCCGGAGACCCAGTACTTC. Filled out from reference TRBV9 and TRBJ2-5, the complete variable domain reads DSGVTQTPKHLITATGQRVTLRCSPRSGDLSVYWYQQSLDQGLQFLIQYYNGEERAKGNILERFSAQQFPDLHSELNLSSLELGDSALYFCASSVTGGPETQYFGPGTRLLVL.

This sequence joins TRBV28 and TRBJ2-1; 14 nucleotides match TRBD2. With V trimmed by 5 bases and J by 16 bases, 19 bases remained unmatched. Germline V gives CDR1 MDHEN, CDR2 SYDVKM. The CDR3 is made up of 17 amino acids. CDR3 sequence: CASSPPVGLAGGYGSFF. The CDR3 coding sequence is TGTGCCAGCAGTCCACCCGTCGGACTAGCGGGAGGTTACGGGTCCTTCTTC.

The J gene is TRBJ2-5, the V gene TRBV5-8, with a possible D match to TRBD2 (5 bases). The CDR3 is made up of 14 amino acids. Germline values: CDR1 SGHTS, CDR2 YDEGEE. V was shortened by 3 bases and J by 5 bases, with 14 bases between the two germline ends. DNA of the CDR3: TGTGCCAGCAGCTCGGGGTCCCCTCGCGAGACCCAGTACTTC. It yields the protein CASSSGSPRETQYF.

J is TRBJ2-1 and V is TRBV14, with a weak D call TRBD1 (5 bases). Trimming left V 9 bases short and J 9 bases short, with 15 bases between. CDR3 length: 12 residues. Germline lookup yields CDR1 SGHDN and CDR2 FVKESK. In DNA, the CDR3 is TGTGCCAGTGCCAGGGTGGGTCTTGAGCAGTTCTTC. This sequence encodes CASARVGLEQFF.

The chain uses TRBV2 and TRBJ1-2; maybe TRBD1 (5 bases). Looked up from germline, CDR1 is SNHLY and CDR2 is FYNNEI. CDR3 length equals 14 residues. Trimming removed 7 bases from V and 4 bases from J, with 16 bases in between. The CDR3 loop reads CASTAGPLVYGYTF. The CDR3 DNA sequence: TGTGCCAGCACCGCGGGACCCTTAGTCTATGGCTACACCTTC.

The gene calls are TRBV13 and TRBJ2-7; maybe TRBD2 (6 bases). Trimming removed 4 bases from V and 3 bases from J, with 16 bases in between. Germline CDR1 reads PRHDT; CDR2 reads FYEKMQ (reference sequence). The CDR3 contains 15 residues. CDR3 protein: CASSSWGVGLYEQYF. The CDR3 nucleotides are TGTGCCAGCAGCTCCTGGGGGGTCGGCCTCTACGAGCAGTACTTC.

This clone was seen once. The V and J genes are TRBV5-6 and TRBJ2-3, with TRBD1 identical over 9 bases. The V gene's germline CDR1 is SGHDT and CDR2 YYEEEE. J lost 7 bases, V lost 2 bases, and 2 bases had no gene match. The CDR3 loop spans 13 amino acids. This chain's CDR3 is CASSLQGANTQYF. DNA for the CDR3: TGTGCCAGCAGCTTACAGGGGGCAAATACGCAGTATTTT.

This clone was found once. The rearrangement uses TRBV10-3 and TRBJ2-7, with D perhaps TRBD1 (6 bases). V gave up 2 bases and J gave up 3 bases, with 8 bases separating them. Germline V gives CDR1 ENHRY, CDR2 SYGVKD. The CDR3 contains 13 residues. DNA for the CDR3: TGTGCCATCAGTGAGACAGGGATCTACGAGCAGTACTTC. Its protein product is CAISETGIYEQYF.

The V and J genes are TRBV2 and TRBJ1-5, with 8 bases that match TRBD1. The trim removed 4 bases at V and 7 bases at J, leaving 9 bases unmatched. The CDR3 extends over 15 amino acids. Per germline, CDR1 SNHLY and CDR2 FYNNEI. In DNA form, the CDR3 reads TGTGCCAGCAGTGGACAGGGGACTTACAACCAGCCCCAGCATTTT. Its protein product is CASSGQGTYNQPQHF. Based on the CDR3 plus reference TRBV2 and TRBJ1-5, the full variable domain is EPEVTQTPSHQVTQMGQEVILRCVPISNHLYFYWYRQILGQKVEFLVSFYNNEISEKSEIFDDQFSVERPDGSNFTLKIRSTKLEDSAMYFCASSGQGTYNQPQHFGDGTRLSIL.

The V and J genes are TRBV10-2 and TRBJ2-6; D is unclear. In germline, CDR1 is WSHSY, CDR2 SAAADI. Trimming stripped 3 bases from V and 11 bases from J, with 14 bases between. CDR3 length: 14 amino acids. The CDR3 is CASSEGMGLDVLTF. CDR3 nucleotides: TGCGCCAGCAGTGAAGGAATGGGCCTGGACGTCCTGACTTTC.

The chain couples TRBV28 to TRBJ2-7; D unresolved. Germline lookup yields CDR1 MDHEN and CDR2 SYDVKM. Trimming shortened V by 1 base and J by 4 bases, and 5 bases separated the two germline ends. This CDR3 is 12 amino acids long. The CDR3 is CASSLSGYEQYF. In nucleotides, the CDR3 is TGTGCCAGCAGTTTATCCGGGTACGAGCAGTACTTC. Complete variable domain (other parts from reference TRBV28 and TRBJ2-7): DVKVTQSSRYLVKRTGEKVFLECVQDMDHENMFWYRQDPGLGLRLIYFSYDVKMKEKGDIPEGYSVSREKKERFSLILESASTNQTSMYLCASSLSGYEQYFGPGTRLTVT.

The J gene is TRBJ1-2, the V gene TRBV6-6; 8 nucleotides line up with TRBD1. J lost 5 bases, V lost 6 bases, and 8 bases had no gene match. The germline gives CDR1 MNHNY, CDR2 SVGAGI (reference sequence). CDR3 length: 14 residues. In nucleotides, the CDR3 is TGTGCCAGCAGGGGGGACAGGTCCATGTATGGCTACACCTTC. This gives the protein CASRGDRSMYGYTF.

This clone has more than one count but fewer than ten. This chain uses TRBV6-5 with TRBJ1-5; a weak D match, TRBD1 (6 bases). V lost 2 bases to trimming and J lost 6 bases, with 11 bases between them. Germline CDR1 and CDR2: MNHEY and SVGAGI. The CDR3 totals 14 residues. The CDR3 loop is CASSYRGKGQPQHF. The CDR3 bases are TGTGCCAGCAGTTACAGGGGGAAGGGTCAGCCCCAGCATTTT.

The J gene is TRBJ2-7, the V gene TRBV5-5, with 8 nucleotides matching TRBD2. Trimming removed 2 bases from V and 1 base from J; junction bases left unmatched: 2. Germline lookup yields CDR1 SGHKS and CDR2 YYEKEE (reference sequence). CDR3 length: 14 amino acids. The CDR3 sequence is CASSFGGGSYEQYF. CDR3 DNA: TGTGCCAGCAGCTTTGGCGGGGGGTCCTACGAGCAGTACTTC.

As for this clone: Its ends do not fully match the called genes, so a read error is possible. This chain connects TRBV7-9 to TRBJ2-7, with 11 nucleotides matching TRBD2. Germline V gives CDR1 SEHNR, CDR2 FQNEAQ (reference sequence). This CDR3 is 15 amino acids long. The CDR3 nucleotides read TGTGCCAGCAGCTCAGTAGGGACTAGCGGCCACGAGCGGTACTTC. Its translation: CASSSVGTSGHERYF.

The chain uses TRBV6-9 and TRBJ1-2; possible D gene TRBD1, 5 bases. Looked up from germline, CDR1 is MNHGY and CDR2 is SVAAGI. The V end was cut by 9 bases, the J end by 6 bases, with 17 bases between. This CDR3 has 13 residues. The CDR3 DNA sequence: TGTGCCAGGACAAGGGACTGCAAGAATGGCTACACCTTC. As protein: CARTRDCKNGYTF.

The rearrangement links TRBV7-3 to TRBJ2-1; tentatively, D is TRBD1 (5 bases). The CDR3 sequence is 15 residues long. CDR1 and CDR2 from the germline V gene are SGHTA and FQGTGA. V was clipped by 5 bases and J by 0 bases, with 11 bases between them. Here the CDR3 reads CASSPDRSSYNEQFF. The CDR3 DNA follows: TGTGCCAGCAGCCCTGACAGAAGCTCCTACAATGAGCAGTTCTTC.

The chain employs TRBV20-1 and TRBJ2-4, with a weak D call TRBD2 (6 bases). This CDR3 contains 11 residues. The germline gives CDR1 DFQATT, CDR2 SNEGSKA (reference sequence). Deletions cut 6 bases from V and 9 bases from J, with 12 bases between. The chain's CDR3 is CSAPTGGIQYF. As DNA, the CDR3 is TGCAGTGCCCCCACCGGGGGCATTCAGTACTTC.

The rearrangement joins TRBV11-1 to TRBJ1-1, with a tentative D call TRBD1 (5 bases). CDR1 is SGHAT and CDR2 is FQDESV in the germline V gene (reference sequence). The length of the CDR3 is 17 residues. Trimming took 0 bases from V and 5 from J, leaving 19 bases between them. As DNA, the CDR3 is TGTGCCAGCAGCTTAGCGATCGGCAGTGGTGGGGGGACTGAAGCTTTCTTT. Translating gives CASSLAIGSGGGTEAFF.